This TCR beta chain stems from a study of memory CD4+ T cells and cytomegalovirus serostatus. The sort gate was single viable CD3+CD4+CD8-CD45RO+ cells for memory CD4+ T cells. Per the germline V gene, CDR1 is SGDLS and CDR2 is YYNGEE. After removal of 2 bases from V and 5 bases from J, the junction contained 8 bases not matched to a gene. This CDR3 has 16 amino acids. As processed by the authors: After removing out-of-frame reads, 2,204,828 distinct TCRbeta sequences remained. Sequenced by immunoSEQ multiplex PCR; TCRdb stores in-frame clones only, minus some. V and J calls and clone size are as listed in that table; D and trimming were resolved from the DNA. Here the sample spans some 45,000 clones, roughly 74% being singletons.

What was sequenced was memory CD4+ T cells from blood. The chain recombines TRBV9 with TRBJ2-1; 9 positions agree with TRBD2. This TCR came from an adult in good health and CMV-seropositive. The CDR3: CASSVGAGGPHNEQFF. CDR3 bases: TGTGCCAGCAGCGTGGGGGCGGGGGGGCCCCACAATGAGCAGTTCTTC.